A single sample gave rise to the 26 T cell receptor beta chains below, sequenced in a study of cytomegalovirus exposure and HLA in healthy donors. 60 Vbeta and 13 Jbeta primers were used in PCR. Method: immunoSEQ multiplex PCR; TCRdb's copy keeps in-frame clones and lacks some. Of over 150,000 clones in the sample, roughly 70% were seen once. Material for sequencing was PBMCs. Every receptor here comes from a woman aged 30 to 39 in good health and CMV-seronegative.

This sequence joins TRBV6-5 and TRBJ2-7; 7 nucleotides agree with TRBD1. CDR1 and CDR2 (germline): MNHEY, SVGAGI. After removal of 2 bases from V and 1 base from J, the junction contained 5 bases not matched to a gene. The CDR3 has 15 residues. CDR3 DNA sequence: TGTGCCAGCAGTTACACTTGGGACAGTTCCTACGAGCAGTACTTC. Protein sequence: CASSYTWDSSYEQYF.

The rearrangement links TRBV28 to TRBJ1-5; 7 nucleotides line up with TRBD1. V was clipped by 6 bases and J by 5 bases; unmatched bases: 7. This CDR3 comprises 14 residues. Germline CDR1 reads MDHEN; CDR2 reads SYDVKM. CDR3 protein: CASSQGQRYQPQHF. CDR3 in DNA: TGTGCCAGCAGCCAGGGACAGAGATATCAGCCCCAGCATTTT.

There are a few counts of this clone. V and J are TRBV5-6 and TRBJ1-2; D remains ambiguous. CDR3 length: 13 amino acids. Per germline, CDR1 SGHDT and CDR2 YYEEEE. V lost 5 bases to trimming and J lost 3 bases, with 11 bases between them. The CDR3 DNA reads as TGTGCCAGCAGGATAACGGGGTACTATGGCTACACCTTC. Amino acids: CASRITGYYGYTF. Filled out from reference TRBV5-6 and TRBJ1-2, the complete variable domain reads DAGVTQSPTHLIKTRGQQVTLRCSPKSGHDTVSWYQQALGQGPQFIFQYYEEEERQRGNFPDRFSGHQFPNYSSELNVNALLLGDSALYLCASRITGYYGYTFGSGTRLTVV.

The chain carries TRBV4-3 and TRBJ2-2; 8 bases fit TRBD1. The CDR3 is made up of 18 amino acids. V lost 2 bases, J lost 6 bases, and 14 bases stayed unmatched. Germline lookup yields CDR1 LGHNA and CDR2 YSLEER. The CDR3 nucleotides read TGCGCCAGCAGCCAATGGACCGGGACAGGAGCCCCGGCCGGGGAGCTGTTTTTT. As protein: CASSQWTGTGAPAGELFF.

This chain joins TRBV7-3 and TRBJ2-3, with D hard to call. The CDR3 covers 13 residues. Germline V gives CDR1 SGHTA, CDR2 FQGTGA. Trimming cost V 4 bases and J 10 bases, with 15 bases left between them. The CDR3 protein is CASSSSFTSAQYF. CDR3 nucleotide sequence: TGTGCCAGCAGCTCAAGTTTCACCAGTGCGCAGTATTTT.

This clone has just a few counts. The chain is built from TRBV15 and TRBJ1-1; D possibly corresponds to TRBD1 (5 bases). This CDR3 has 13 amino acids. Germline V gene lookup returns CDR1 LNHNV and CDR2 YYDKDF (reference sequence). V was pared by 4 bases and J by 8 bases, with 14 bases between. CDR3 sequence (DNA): TGTGCCACCAGCAAAGTGCTAGGGGAAGAAGCTTTCTTT. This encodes CATSKVLGEEAFF.

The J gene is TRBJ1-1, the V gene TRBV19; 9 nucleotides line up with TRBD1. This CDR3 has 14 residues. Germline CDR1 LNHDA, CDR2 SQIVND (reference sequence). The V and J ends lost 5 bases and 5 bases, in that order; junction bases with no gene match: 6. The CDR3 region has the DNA TGTGCCAGTAGTGTCGGGACAGGGCGAACTGAAGCTTTCTTT. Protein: CASSVGTGRTEAFF.

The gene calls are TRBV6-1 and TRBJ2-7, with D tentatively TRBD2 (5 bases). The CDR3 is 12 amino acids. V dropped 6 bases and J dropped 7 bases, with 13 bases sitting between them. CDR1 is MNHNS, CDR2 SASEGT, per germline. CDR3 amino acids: CASRGPTGEQYF. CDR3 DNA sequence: TGTGCCAGCAGGGGCCCGACGGGGGAGCAGTACTTC.

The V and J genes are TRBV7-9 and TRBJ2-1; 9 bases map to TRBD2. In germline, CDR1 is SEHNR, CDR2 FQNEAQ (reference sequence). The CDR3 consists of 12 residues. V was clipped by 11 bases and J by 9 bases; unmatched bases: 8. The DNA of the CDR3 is TGTGCCCTCGGGACTAGCTTAGGTGAGCAGTTCTTC. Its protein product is CALGTSLGEQFF.

In DNA form, the CDR3 reads TGTGCCAGCAGTTACCGGGACAGGCGAACGGGCTACACCTTC. Translation gives CASSYRDRRTGYTF. This chain connects TRBV6-5 to TRBJ1-2, with 8 bases matching TRBD1. CDR1 is MNHEY and CDR2 is SVGAGI in the germline V gene. The trim removed 2 bases at V and 8 bases at J, leaving 7 bases unmatched. The CDR3 runs to 14 residues.

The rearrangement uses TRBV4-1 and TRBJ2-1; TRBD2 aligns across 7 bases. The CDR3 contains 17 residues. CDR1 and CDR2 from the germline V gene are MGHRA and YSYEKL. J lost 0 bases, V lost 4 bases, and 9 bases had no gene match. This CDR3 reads CASSLRAGVSSYNEQFF. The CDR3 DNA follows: TGCGCCAGCAGCCTCAGGGCGGGAGTGAGCTCCTACAATGAGCAGTTCTTC.

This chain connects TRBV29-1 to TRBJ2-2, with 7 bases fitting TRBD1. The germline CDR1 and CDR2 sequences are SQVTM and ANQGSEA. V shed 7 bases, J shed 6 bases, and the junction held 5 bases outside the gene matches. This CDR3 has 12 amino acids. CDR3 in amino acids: CSAPGTAGELFF. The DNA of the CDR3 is TGCAGCGCTCCCGGGACAGCCGGGGAGCTGTTTTTT.

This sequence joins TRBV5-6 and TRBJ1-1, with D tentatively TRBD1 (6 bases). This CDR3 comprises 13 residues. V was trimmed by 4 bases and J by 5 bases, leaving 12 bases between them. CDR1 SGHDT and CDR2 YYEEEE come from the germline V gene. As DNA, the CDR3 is TGTGCCAGCAGCCTCAGCGGACAGACTGAAGCTTTCTTT. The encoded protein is CASSLSGQTEAFF. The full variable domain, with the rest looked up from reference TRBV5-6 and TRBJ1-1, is DAGVTQSPTHLIKTRGQQVTLRCSPKSGHDTVSWYQQALGQGPQFIFQYYEEEERQRGNFPDRFSGHQFPNYSSELNVNALLLGDSALYLCASSLSGQTEAFFGQGTRLTVV.

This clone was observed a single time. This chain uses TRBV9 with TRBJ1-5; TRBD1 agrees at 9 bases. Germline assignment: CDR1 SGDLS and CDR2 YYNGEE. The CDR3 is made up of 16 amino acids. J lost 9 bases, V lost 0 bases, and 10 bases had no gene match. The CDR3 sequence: CASSVDDRGEISPQHF. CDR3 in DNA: TGTGCCAGCAGCGTAGATGACAGGGGGGAAATTTCGCCCCAGCATTTT.

The CDR3, as DNA: TGCGCCAGCAGCCAAGGACTAGCGGGGATCTACGAGCAGTACTTC. Amino acids: CASSQGLAGIYEQYF. This rearrangement joins TRBV4-3 to TRBJ2-7, with TRBD2 identical over 11 bases. V dropped 1 base and J dropped 3; count of bases not matched to a gene: 2. This CDR3 contains 15 residues. Germline V gene sequence: CDR1 LGHNA, CDR2 YSLEER.

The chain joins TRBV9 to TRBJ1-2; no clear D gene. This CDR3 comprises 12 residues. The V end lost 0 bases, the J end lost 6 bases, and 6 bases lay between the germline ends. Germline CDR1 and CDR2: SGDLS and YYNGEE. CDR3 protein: CASSVGANGYTF. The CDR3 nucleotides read TGTGCCAGCAGCGTAGGTGCTAATGGCTACACCTTC. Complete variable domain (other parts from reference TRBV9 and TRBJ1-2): DSGVTQTPKHLITATGQRVTLRCSPRSGDLSVYWYQQSLDQGLQFLIQYYNGEERAKGNILERFSAQQFPDLHSELNLSSLELGDSALYFCASSVGANGYTFGSGTRLTVV.

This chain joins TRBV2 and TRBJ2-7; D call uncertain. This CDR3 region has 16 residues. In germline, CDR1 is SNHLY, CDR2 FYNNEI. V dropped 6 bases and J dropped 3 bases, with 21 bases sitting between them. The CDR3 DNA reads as TGTGCCAGCAGCGAAATATTCTCGGGTCCCCACTACGAGCAGTACTTC. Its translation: CASSEIFSGPHYEQYF.

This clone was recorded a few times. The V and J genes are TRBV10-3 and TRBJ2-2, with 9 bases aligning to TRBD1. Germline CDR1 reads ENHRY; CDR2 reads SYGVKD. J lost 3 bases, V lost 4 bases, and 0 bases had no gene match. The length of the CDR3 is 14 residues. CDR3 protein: CAISGDRDTGELFF. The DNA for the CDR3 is TGTGCCATCAGTGGGGACAGGGACACCGGGGAGCTGTTTTTT.

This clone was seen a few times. The CDR3 reads CASSLVGLAGGTPQETQYF. The CDR3 bases are TGTGCCAGCAGTCTAGTCGGACTAGCGGGGGGCACACCCCAAGAGACCCAGTACTTC. The chain links TRBV28 to TRBJ2-5; TRBD2 aligns across 14 bases. The V gene's germline CDR1 is MDHEN and CDR2 SYDVKM. Germline trimming cut 5 bases from V and 1 base from J; bases unmatched to any gene: 12. This CDR3 comprises 19 residues.

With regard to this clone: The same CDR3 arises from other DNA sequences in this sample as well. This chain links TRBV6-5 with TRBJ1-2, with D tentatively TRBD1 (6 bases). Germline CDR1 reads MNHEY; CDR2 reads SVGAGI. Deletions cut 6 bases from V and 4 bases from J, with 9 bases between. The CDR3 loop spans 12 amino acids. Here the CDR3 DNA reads TGTGCCAGCAGCCCAGGGGTCTATGGCTACACCTTC. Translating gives CASSPGVYGYTF.

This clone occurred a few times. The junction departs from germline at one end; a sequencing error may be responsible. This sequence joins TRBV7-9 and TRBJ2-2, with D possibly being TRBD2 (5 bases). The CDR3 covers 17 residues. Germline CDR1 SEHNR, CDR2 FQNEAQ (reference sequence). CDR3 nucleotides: TGTTCCAGCAGCACTAGGATCCGGGCCCCGAGGACCGGGGAGCTGTTTTTT. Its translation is CSSSTRIRAPRTGELFF.

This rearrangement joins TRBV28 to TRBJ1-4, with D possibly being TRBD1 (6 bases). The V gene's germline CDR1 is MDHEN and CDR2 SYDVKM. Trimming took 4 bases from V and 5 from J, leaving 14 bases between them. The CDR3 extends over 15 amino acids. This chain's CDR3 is CASSSGQFRNEKLFF. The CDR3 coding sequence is TGTGCCAGCAGTTCCGGACAGTTTAGAAATGAAAAACTGTTTTTT.

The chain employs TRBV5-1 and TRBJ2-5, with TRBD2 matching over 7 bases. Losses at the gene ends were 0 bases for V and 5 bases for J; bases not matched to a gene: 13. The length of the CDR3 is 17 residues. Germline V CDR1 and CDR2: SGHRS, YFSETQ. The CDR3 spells CASSLGEGGPTGETQYF. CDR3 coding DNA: TGCGCCAGCAGCTTGGGTGAGGGAGGGCCCACTGGGGAGACCCAGTACTTC. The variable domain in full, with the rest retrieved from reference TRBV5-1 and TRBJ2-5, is KAGVTQTPRYLIKTRGQQVTLSCSPISGHRSVSWYQQTPGQGLQFLFEYFSETQRNKGNFPGRFSGRQFSNSRSEMNVSTLELGDSALYLCASSLGEGGPTGETQYFGPGTRLLVL.

The CDR3 reads CASSSTNPRGYTF. The DNA of the CDR3 is TGTGCCAGCAGTTCCACTAACCCTCGCGGCTACACCTTC. The gene calls are TRBV6-5 and TRBJ1-2; D remains ambiguous. V was clipped by 4 bases and J by 8 bases, with 14 bases between them. CDR1 MNHEY and CDR2 SVGAGI come from the germline V gene. The CDR3 has 13 residues.

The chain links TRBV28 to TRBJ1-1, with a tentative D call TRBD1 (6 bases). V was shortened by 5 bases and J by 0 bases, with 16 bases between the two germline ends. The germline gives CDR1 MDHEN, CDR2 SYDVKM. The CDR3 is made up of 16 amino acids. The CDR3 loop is CASSGPGQTVNTEAFF. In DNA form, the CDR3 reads TGTGCCAGCAGTGGACCGGGACAAACGGTGAACACTGAAGCTTTCTTT.

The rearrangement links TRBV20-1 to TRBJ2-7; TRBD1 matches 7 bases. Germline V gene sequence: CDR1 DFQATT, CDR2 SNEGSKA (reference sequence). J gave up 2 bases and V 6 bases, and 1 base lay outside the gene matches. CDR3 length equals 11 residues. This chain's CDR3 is CSAGQAYEQYF. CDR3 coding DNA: TGCAGTGCAGGACAGGCCTACGAGCAGTACTTC.